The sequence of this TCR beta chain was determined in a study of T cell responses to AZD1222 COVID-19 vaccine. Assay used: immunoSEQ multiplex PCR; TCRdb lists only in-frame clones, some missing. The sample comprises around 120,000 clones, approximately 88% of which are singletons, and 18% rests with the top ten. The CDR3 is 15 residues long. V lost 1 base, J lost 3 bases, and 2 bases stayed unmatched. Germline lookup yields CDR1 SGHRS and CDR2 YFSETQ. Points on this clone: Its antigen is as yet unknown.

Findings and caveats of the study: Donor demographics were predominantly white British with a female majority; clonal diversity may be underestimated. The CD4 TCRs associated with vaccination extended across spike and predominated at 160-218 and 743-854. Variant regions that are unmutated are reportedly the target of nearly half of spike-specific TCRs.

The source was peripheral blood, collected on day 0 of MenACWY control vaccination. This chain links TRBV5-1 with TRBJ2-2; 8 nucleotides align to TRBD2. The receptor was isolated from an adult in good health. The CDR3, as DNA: TGCGCCAGCAGCTTGACGGGAGGGTACACCGGGGAGCTGTTTTTT. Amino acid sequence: CASSLTGGYTGELFF. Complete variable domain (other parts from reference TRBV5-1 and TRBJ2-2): KAGVTQTPRYLIKTRGQQVTLSCSPISGHRSVSWYQQTPGQGLQFLFEYFSETQRNKGNFPGRFSGRQFSNSRSEMNVSTLELGDSALYLCASSLTGGYTGELFFGEGSRLTVL.